This TCR beta chain was profiled in a study of neurological immune-mediated disorders. General study points: The study found the most TCR clonal expansion in HTLV-1-associated myelopathy and the least in multiple sclerosis, below healthy controls. Because no CDR3 amino acid sequences were shared across subjects by expanded clones, private repertoires were suggested in all groups.

Germline assignment: CDR1 SQVTM and CDR2 ANQGSEA. The V end lost 5 bases, the J end lost 9 bases, and 8 bases lay between the germline ends. The CDR3 extends over 10 amino acids. The authors made cDNA by 5'RACE with 10-nucleotide random UMIs. MiXCR was run by TCRdb on the 5' RACE reads, yielding one entry per CDR3 protein. Here the sample spans under 70,000 distinct CDR3 sequences, roughly 3.5% being singletons. This clonotype was recorded at least ten times. The antigen remains undetermined. The sequencing sample was made of PBMCs. This chain links TRBV29-1 with TRBJ2-1; the D is unclear. This sequence was found in a woman aged 55-75 years with multiple sclerosis. CDR3 bases: TGCAGCGTTAACCCTCGTGAGCAGTTCTTC. Amino acids: CSVNPREQFF.